The 18 T cell receptor beta chains below all came from one sample that was sequenced in a study of Ad26.COV2.S vaccination and SARS-CoV-2 variants (dated by TCRdb to the early 2020s). Preparation of the library involved the immunoSEQ multiplex PCR assay. The table was pulled from immuneACCESS by TCRdb, which kept in-frame rearrangements only. Such tables lose some clones; where checked, under half of the loss comes from unresolved V genes, and the rest has no known cause. For this sample there are 300,000 to 400,000 clones; just over 90% appear just once. Clones ranked in the top ten supply roughly 3.9% of the sample. Explained via the paper, the time point label denotes: individuals recovered from natural SARS-CoV-2 infection. The sequenced sample was peripheral blood, obtained after recovery from COVID-19. The source is a human donor who had recovered from COVID-19.

This clone appeared once. J is TRBJ1-2 and V is TRBV13; possibly TRBD1 for D (6 bases). Germline V CDR1 and CDR2: PRHDT, FYEKMQ (reference sequence). The CDR3 has 16 amino acids. V lost 5 bases, J lost 1 base, and 17 bases lay in between. Here the CDR3 DNA reads TGTGCCAGCAGCGAAGCAGGGGCAAGGTTTAACTATGGCTACACCTTC. Its protein product is CASSEAGARFNYGYTF.

In the case of this clone: Other DNA sequences in the sample encode the same CDR3. This chain links TRBV7-2 with TRBJ2-7; D gene uncertain. The CDR3 totals 12 residues. Trimming pared 3 bases from V and 0 bases from J, leaving 3 bases between. Per the germline V gene, CDR1 is SGHTA and CDR2 is FQGNSA. CDR3 bases: TGTGCCAGCAGCTTGAACTCCTACGAGCAGTACTTC. Translated: CASSLNSYEQYF.

V gene TRBV9 combines with J gene TRBJ1-5; D uncertain. Germline CDR1 is SGDLS and CDR2 is YYNGEE. The length of the CDR3 is 16 residues. V was shortened by 1 base and J by 7 bases, with 18 bases between the two germline ends. The CDR3 DNA reads TGTGCCAGCAGCGTAAGGTGGTATAGGGAGGGACAGCCCCAGCATTTT. This codes for CASSVRWYREGQPQHF.

V is TRBV9 and J is TRBJ1-3, with unresolved D. V lost 0 bases and J lost 2, with 6 bases in between. The CDR3 is made up of 14 amino acids. Looked up from germline, CDR1 is SGDLS and CDR2 is YYNGEE. The CDR3 DNA reads TGTGCCAGCAGCGTAGGGGTCCCTGGAAACACCATATATTTT. Amino acids: CASSVGVPGNTIYF.

This rearrangement joins TRBV2 to TRBJ1-2, with D hard to call. Trimming removed 6 bases from V and 0 bases from J, with 5 bases in between. The germline V gene encodes CDR1 SNHLY and CDR2 FYNNEI. The CDR3 is 12 amino acids. CDR3 sequence reads: CASRKTNYGYTF. DNA for the CDR3: TGTGCCAGCAGAAAGACTAACTATGGCTACACCTTC.

The count of this clone is one. The gene calls are TRBV14 and TRBJ1-1; the D is unclear. Trimming cost V 4 bases and J 4 bases, with 13 bases left between them. CDR3 length equals 14 residues. Germline V gene data show CDR1 as SGHDN and CDR2 as FVKESK. The CDR3 coding sequence is TGTGCCAGCAGCCTTAGGGCTGGGAGCACTGAAGCTTTCTTT. Residues: CASSLRAGSTEAFF.

This clone was detected only once. The J gene is TRBJ1-1, the V gene TRBV9; 8 positions match TRBD1. The germline CDR1 and CDR2 sequences are SGDLS and YYNGEE. V shed 4 bases, J shed 0 bases, and the junction held 2 bases outside the gene matches. There are 14 residues in the CDR3. The CDR3 protein is CASSKDRVNTEAFF. CDR3 nucleotide sequence: TGTGCCAGCAGCAAGGACAGGGTGAACACTGAAGCTTTCTTT.

This chain joins TRBV19 and TRBJ2-2; TRBD2 might be the D (6 bases). Trimming took 5 bases from V and 7 from J, leaving 17 bases between them. CDR1 and CDR2 from the germline V gene are LNHDA and SQIVND (reference sequence). The CDR3 is 15 residues long. The CDR3 bases are TGTGCCAGTAGTGACGGTACCGGGGGAGGCGGGGAGCTGTTTTTT. It yields the protein CASSDGTGGGGELFF.

V and J are TRBV12-5 and TRBJ2-2; D gene uncertain. V lost 7 bases to trimming and J lost 0 bases, with 15 bases between them. CDR1 and CDR2 from the germline V gene are LGHNT and FRNRAP. The CDR3 is 16 residues long. CDR3 coding DNA: TGTGCTAGTGCACCCTCCCGGGCCCCGAACACCGGGGAGCTGTTTTTT. Translation gives CASAPSRAPNTGELFF.

V gene TRBV5-6 combines with J gene TRBJ2-7; TRBD1 matches 9 bases. J lost 0 bases, V lost 6 bases, and 10 bases had no gene match. The V gene's germline CDR1 is SGHDT and CDR2 YYEEEE. The CDR3 is 16 amino acids. CDR3 loop: CASKNLGQGSSYEQYF. Written as DNA, the CDR3 is TGTGCCAGCAAGAACCTTGGACAGGGGAGCTCCTACGAGCAGTACTTC.

This clone was detected only once. V and J are TRBV7-9 and TRBJ2-2; D is tentatively TRBD1 or TRBD2 (5 bases each). The V end was cut by 5 bases, the J end by 0 bases, with 10 bases between. The germline gives CDR1 SEHNR, CDR2 FQNEAQ (reference sequence). CDR3 length: 15 residues. Here the CDR3 DNA reads TGTGCCAGCAGCCGGACGGGGCCGAACACCGGGGAGCTGTTTTTT. This gives the protein CASSRTGPNTGELFF.

A note on this clone: Other DNA sequences in the same sample also yield this CDR3. The chain has TRBV7-9 and TRBJ1-2, with D unclear. Trimming removed 4 bases at V and 1 base at J, with 1 base between. Germline V gene sequence: CDR1 SEHNR, CDR2 FQNEAQ (reference sequence). The length of the CDR3 is 11 residues. The CDR3 protein is CASSYNYGYTF. The CDR3 DNA follows: TGTGCCAGCAGCTATAACTATGGCTACACCTTC.

The J gene is TRBJ2-2, the V gene TRBV4-1, with 8 bases lining up with TRBD2. Trimming took 0 bases from V and 7 from J; bases not matched to a gene: 7. Germline V gene sequence: CDR1 MGHRA, CDR2 YSYEKL. CDR3 length equals 16 residues. CDR3 sequence reads: CASSQDGGSGIGELFF. The CDR3 region has the DNA TGCGCCAGCAGCCAAGATGGGGGTAGCGGGATCGGGGAGCTGTTTTTT.

The chain links TRBV5-6 to TRBJ2-7, with D uncertain. CDR3 length: 13 amino acids. Germline CDR1 reads SGHDT; CDR2 reads YYEEEE. V lost 0 bases and J 2 bases, leaving 6 bases between the germline ends. The CDR3 loop is CASSLEATYEQYF. CDR3 nucleotides: TGTGCCAGCAGCTTGGAAGCGACCTACGAGCAGTACTTC.

The CDR3 region is CASSPRDRVGYTF. The CDR3 DNA reads as TGTGCCAGCTCACCTCGGGACAGGGTCGGGTACACCTTC. The chain is built from TRBV18 and TRBJ1-2; 9 bases fit TRBD1. The CDR3 is 13 amino acids. Germline V CDR1 and CDR2: KGHSH, LQKENI. V lost 3 bases to trimming and J lost 11 bases; unmatched junction nucleotides: 7. Looking up the rest from reference TRBV18 and TRBJ1-2 gives the full variable domain: NAGVMQNPRHLVRRRGQEARLRCSPMKGHSHVYWYRQLPEEGLKFMVYLQKENIIDESGMPKERFSAEFPKEGPSILRIQQVVRGDSAAYFCASSPRDRVGYTFGSGTRLTVV.

The chain couples TRBV5-8 to TRBJ2-3; TRBD1 matches at 7 bases. Germline V gives CDR1 SGHTS, CDR2 YDEGEE. CDR3 length equals 16 residues. Trimming removed 0 bases from V and 0 bases from J; junction bases left unmatched: 4. The CDR3 loop is CASSLGRGQSTDTQYF. For the CDR3, the DNA is TGTGCCAGCAGCTTGGGAAGGGGGCAAAGCACAGATACGCAGTATTTT.

The rearrangement uses TRBV3-1 (or the pseudogene TRBV3-2) and TRBJ2-3, with 8 bases identical to TRBD2. Germline loops: CDR1 LGHDT, CDR2 YNNKEL (reference sequence). The CDR3 extends over 17 amino acids. V dropped 4 bases and J dropped 0; count of bases not matched to a gene: 9. CDR3: CASSPTRGGYSTDTQYF. The CDR3 nucleotides read TGTGCCAGCAGCCCTACTCGCGGGGGGTATAGCACAGATACGCAGTATTTT.

The genes are TRBV4-3 and TRBJ1-1; 8 positions match TRBD1. CDR3 length equals 16 residues. Germline loops: CDR1 LGHNA, CDR2 YSLEER. Germline trimming cut 1 base from V and 1 base from J; bases unmatched to any gene: 5. The CDR3 bases are TGCGCCAGCAGCCAAGTCAGGGGGCGGGCGAACACTGAAGCTTTCTTT. This codes for CASSQVRGRANTEAFF.